This TCR beta chain was profiled in a study of CD8+ T cells in alopecia areata (dated by TCRdb to the late 2010s). Describing the broader study: Skin from C3H/HeJ donors aged roughly 6-12 months with spontaneous alopecia was grafted onto female C3H/HeJ recipients aged roughly 7-11 weeks. To study T cell clonal expansion in alopecia areata, the researchers applied high-throughput TCRbeta sequencing to both the C3H/HeJ mouse model and human patients. In humans, TCRbeta sequencing was performed on scalp tissue and on sorted CD4+ and CD8+ peripheral blood T cells from healthy controls and from patients with patchy or totalis/universalis alopecia areata. Scalp clonality was compared among normal scalp (n=4), patchy alopecia areata scalp (n=8), and alopecia totalis/universalis scalp (n=8). RNA was extracted with the PAXgene miRNA kit for fixed scalp, the miRNeasy kit for PBMCs, and the RNeasy kit for mouse skin. TCRbeta CDR3 regions were amplified by immunoSEQ multiplex PCR using 35 Vbeta forward and 13 Jbeta reverse primers. The full study reports these points: Scalp TCR repertoire analysis is complicated because resident alphabeta T cells in normal human skin are also sequenced, whereas mouse skin is dominated by gammadelta T cells. Lesional scalp, especially in alopecia totalis/universalis, showed higher clonality and more expanded CD8+ clones than normal scalp, suggesting antigenic drive. Compared with mice, TCR sequences shared between patients were less clear, possibly partly because of HLA diversity across the patient population.

This clone occurred many times. Its antigen target is currently unknown. This receptor came from a mouse, so its gene names and germline sequences are mouse ones too. The CDR3 end falls 4 residues outside the read, so it is completed with the germline J gene. Pooled mouse cutaneous lymph node cells were stained for CD4, CD8alpha, NKG2D, NKG2ACE and other markers, then sorted on a BD Influx. The library relied on the immunoSEQ multiplex PCR assay. RNA was extracted from all samples and reverse transcribed into cDNA, which served as template for TCR sequencing. SuperScript III was used for first-strand cDNA synthesis, primed with a 2:1 mix of oligo-dT and random hexamers. A synthetic immune receptor repertoire was used to assess amplification bias, and residual bias was removed computationally. Libraries were sequenced on Illumina HiSeq with 60 bp reads covering the CDR3, read from J toward V. The authors processed their data as follows. Raw reads were preprocessed to remove errors, and CDR3 was defined according to IMGT conventions as the region from the conserved cysteine to phenylalanine. Clonality was computed by normalizing Shannon entropy by log2 of the number of productive unique TCRs and subtracting the result from 1. Whether each scalp clone was CD4 or CD8 was inferred by checking scalp TCRbeta sequences against the CD4 and CD8 repertoires from sorted blood. TCRdb limited this immuneACCESS table to in-frame rearrangements with V and J called. A share of clones is missing; checked studies link under half to unresolved V genes, and the rest is unexplained. The V and J calls and clone size are taken from that table; D and trimming were inferred from the DNA. The sample records about 6,000 clones, none occurring a single time. Approximately 32% of the sample lies in the top ten.

According to the germline V gene, CDR1 reads SGHDT and CDR2 reads FRDEAV. Taken from cysteine to phenylalanine, the CDR3 has 14 residues. The 30 bases shown cover part of the CDR3, and their frame starts at base 1. The source of this sequence is a C3H/HeJ mouse with alopecia areata. Regarding MHC type, mice of this strain are H2-k. The sample consisted of CD8+ T cells sorted from a lymph node. The V and J genes are TRBV14 and TRBJ2-7; TRBD2 lines up with 10 middle nucleotides. Incomplete CDR3 DNA: TGTGCCAGCAGTTTCTCTGGGGGGGCGCAT. It encodes CASSFSGGAH. The full CDR3 protein reads CASSFSGGAHEQYF.